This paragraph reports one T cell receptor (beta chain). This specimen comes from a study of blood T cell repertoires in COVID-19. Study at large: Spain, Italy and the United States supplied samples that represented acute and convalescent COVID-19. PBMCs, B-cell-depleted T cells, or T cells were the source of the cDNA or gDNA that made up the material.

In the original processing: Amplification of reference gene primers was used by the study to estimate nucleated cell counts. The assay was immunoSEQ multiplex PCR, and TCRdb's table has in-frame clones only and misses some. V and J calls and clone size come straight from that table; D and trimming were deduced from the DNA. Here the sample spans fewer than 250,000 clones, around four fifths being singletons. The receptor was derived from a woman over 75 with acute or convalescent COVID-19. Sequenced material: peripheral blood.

The CDR3 DNA reads as TGTGCCAGCAGTGCTTCAGGGGACCTTTTTCGCTCCTACGAGCAGTACTTC. This codes for CASSASGDLFRSYEQYF. The chain couples TRBV2 to TRBJ2-7; weak D call: TRBD1 (6 bases). V shed 4 bases and J shed 0 bases, with 19 bases lying between them. CDR1 and CDR2 (germline): SNHLY, FYNNEI. CDR3 length equals 17 residues.